This paragraph covers one T cell receptor beta chain sequence. Its antigen remains undetermined. No quality values exist for individual bases; no much larger clone is one base distant. The sample comes from a study of CD8 T cells in Susac syndrome (dated by TCRdb to between 2018 and 2021). A note on the overall study: Repertoire sequencing was used to test whether CD8+ T cell activation and differentiation in Susac syndrome was antigen driven.

RNA was extracted using the RNeasy kit, and roughly 0.5 to 1 ug of the RNA was reverse transcribed with random hexamers. The immunoSEQ multiplex PCR assay, which covers 54 Vbeta and 13 Jbeta segments, was used to amplify TCR beta CDR3 regions. Bias from PCR amplification was corrected by using a synthetic template baseline for primer optimization and for computational correction. In the paper's pipeline: Reads were annotated to V, D and J genes according to IMGT and were analyzed with immunoSEQ Analyzer, with only productive sequences retained. To calculate clonality, Shannon entropy was normalized by log2 of the number of productive unique sequences and then subtracted from one. For each patient and control, public and private clones were evaluated among the 100 most prevalent clones. A clone was defined as Susac-specific if it was absent from the healthy and MS cohorts, from roughly 980 published viral clones and from other ImmuneACCESS disease sequences. TCRdb cleaned the public reads at Q25 with fastp, built clones with MiXCR and kept in-frame beta chains. Duplicate CDR3 protein sequences are folded into a single record with the most common DNA and genes. The V and J calls here are based on TCRdb, not the publication. Counted in this sample were some 120,000 distinct CDR3 sequences; nearly 95% of them appeared once. More than 0.095% of the sample comes from the top ten.

The CDR3 holds 16 amino acids from the cysteine to the phenylalanine. Of the read, only the CDR3 DNA is kept; its 48 bases are in frame from base 1. CDR1 and CDR2 are drawn from the germline V gene (reference sequence): SGHNT, YYREEE. At the junction V is shortened by 4 bases and J by 1 base, with 18 bases in between. Peripheral blood CD8+ and CD4+ T cells from healthy donors, Susac syndrome patients and multiple sclerosis patients were profiled by high-throughput TCR beta sequencing. Healthy donors were included as age- and sex-matched controls. Bulk CD8+ and CD4+ T cells were purified by magnetic negative isolation, while CD8+ TEMRA cells were enriched using FACS. Blood was collected in EDTA tubes and processed within 24 hours, with PBMCs isolated through density gradient centrifugation. PBMCs intended for TCR sequencing were frozen in liquid nitrogen and were later thawed in a 37 degrees C water bath. The sorted or isolated CD4+, CD8+ and CD8+ TEMRA cells had a purity of 90% or higher.

Broader findings and caveats from the paper: The number of individuals in the TCR sequencing and HLA analysis was recognized as being relatively small.

Source material: CD4+ T cells from PBMCs. Recombination joined TRBV5-4 with TRBJ2-7; a tentative D call is TRBD2 (6 bases match). The receptor was derived from a human donor in good health. The encoded CDR3 is CASSPGTGGASYEQYF. The DNA is as follows: TGTGCCAGCAGCCCAGGGACTGGAGGCGCGTCCTACGAGCAGTACTTC.